This TCR beta chain emerged from a study of cytomegalovirus exposure and HLA in healthy donors. CDR1 is SNHLY, CDR2 FYNNEI, per germline. V lost 5 bases and J lost 7; bases outside the gene matches: 5. There are 13 residues in the CDR3. The PCR contained 60 Vbeta and 13 Jbeta primers. TCRdb's copy holds only in-frame clones and misses some; the assay was immunoSEQ multiplex PCR. The sample lists about 150,000 clones, 68% seen once, with roughly 4% in the top ten. This receptor was taken from a man between 60 and 75 years old in good health and CMV-seronegative. The sequencing sample was made of PBMCs. The chain joins TRBV2 to TRBJ2-4, with TRBD2 identical over 7 bases. CDR3 nucleotide sequence: TGTGCCAGCAGTTTAGGACTAGGGAACATTCAGTACTTC. This encodes CASSLGLGNIQYF.